A single sample is the source of the 7 T cell receptor beta chains below, sequenced in a study of tumour-infiltrating T cells in Burkitt lymphoma. TCRdb keeps only in-frame clones here, not all; method: immunoSEQ multiplex PCR. The profile shows around 15,000 clones, about 77% of them singletons. Sample: tumor tissue. These receptors all stem from a human donor with diffuse large B-cell lymphoma.

The V gene is TRBV15, the J gene TRBJ2-7, with a possible D match to TRBD1 (6 bases). Germline CDR1 reads LNHNV; CDR2 reads YYDKDF (reference sequence). V was clipped by 0 bases and J by 2 bases, with 17 bases between them. The CDR3 spans 17 residues. The CDR3 sequence is CATSRDLSGTLTYEQYF. DNA of the CDR3: TGTGCCACCAGCAGAGACCTCTCCGGGACACTGACCTACGAGCAGTACTTC.

The chain has TRBV21-1 and TRBJ2-3; TRBD1 was called by the table and not checked on the DNA. TRBV21-1 is a pseudogene locus. This CDR3 spans 17 amino acids. The CDR3 spells CASSKEGQGEVTDTQYF. For the CDR3, the DNA is TGTGCCAGCAGCAAAGAGGGACAGGGGGAGGTAACAGATACGCAGTATTTT.

The V gene is TRBV2, the J gene TRBJ2-2; 7 positions agree with TRBD2. Germline loops: CDR1 SNHLY, CDR2 FYNNEI. The CDR3 is 14 amino acids. Losses at the gene ends were 4 bases for V and 5 bases for J; bases not matched to a gene: 4. CDR3 in DNA: TGTGCCAGCAGTGGGGGGGGTCGGACCGGGGAGCTGTTTTTT. This codes for CASSGGGRTGELFF.

This clone was observed a single time. The rearrangement joins TRBV6-5 to TRBJ2-7, with unresolved D. Between the trimmed V and J ends, which lost 4 bases and 4 bases, there was a span of 11 bases. Germline CDR1 reads MNHEY; CDR2 reads SVGAGI. This CDR3 region has 13 residues. CDR3 loop: CASSSAFLYEQYF. CDR3 nucleotide sequence: TGTGCCAGCAGTTCAGCCTTCCTGTACGAGCAGTACTTC.

The table lists this clone with a few counts. The CDR3: CASAGRSYNEQFF. The CDR3 coding sequence is TGTGCCTCTGCGGGTCGAAGCTACAATGAGCAGTTCTTC. The chain recombines TRBV19 with TRBJ2-1, with D possibly being TRBD2 (5 bases). Trimming cost V 11 bases and J 3 bases, with 14 bases left between them. The CDR3 runs to 13 residues. Germline assignment: CDR1 LNHDA and CDR2 SQIVND (reference sequence).

J is TRBJ2-1 and V is TRBV6-6; D is perhaps TRBD1 or TRBD2 (5 bases each). Trimming shortened V by 4 bases and J by 5 bases, and 15 bases separated the two germline ends. From germline, CDR1 is MNHNY and CDR2 SVGAGI (reference sequence). CDR3 size: 15 residues. The CDR3: CASSSPGQGDNEQFF. CDR3 DNA: TGTGCCAGCAGTTCACCCGGGCAGGGAGACAATGAGCAGTTCTTC.

This rearrangement joins TRBV4-3 to TRBJ2-3, with no clear D. CDR1 is LGHNA, CDR2 YSLEER, per germline. The germline V and J ends were trimmed by 0 bases and 0 bases, with 7 bases remaining between them. The CDR3 runs to 15 residues. CDR3 in amino acids: CASSQDRFSTDTQYF. CDR3 nucleotide sequence: TGCGCCAGCAGCCAAGACAGGTTTAGCACAGATACGCAGTATTTT.